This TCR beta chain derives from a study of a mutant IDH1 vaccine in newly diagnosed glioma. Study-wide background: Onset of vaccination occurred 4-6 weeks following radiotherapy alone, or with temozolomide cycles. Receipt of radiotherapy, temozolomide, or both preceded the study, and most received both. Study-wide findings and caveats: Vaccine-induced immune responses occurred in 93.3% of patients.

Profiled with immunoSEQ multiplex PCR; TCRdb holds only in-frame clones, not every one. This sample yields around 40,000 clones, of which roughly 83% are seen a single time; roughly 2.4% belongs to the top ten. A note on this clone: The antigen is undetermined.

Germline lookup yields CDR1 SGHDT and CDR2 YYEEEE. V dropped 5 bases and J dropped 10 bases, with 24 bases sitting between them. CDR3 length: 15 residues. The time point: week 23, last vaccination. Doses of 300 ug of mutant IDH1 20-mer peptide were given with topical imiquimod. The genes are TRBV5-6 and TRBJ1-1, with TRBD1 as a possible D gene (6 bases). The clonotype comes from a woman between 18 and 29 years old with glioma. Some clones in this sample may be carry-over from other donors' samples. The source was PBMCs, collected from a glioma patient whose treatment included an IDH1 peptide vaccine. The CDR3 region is CASSYVSLQGMVAFF. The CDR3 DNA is TGTGCCAGCAGTTACGTTTCGCTACAGGGAATGGTAGCTTTCTTT.